This note documents a single T cell receptor beta chain sequence. Its antigen remains unknown. The data were obtained in a study of T cell repertoires in cytomegalovirus infection. In the study overall: Selection of CMV epitopes for the study included recently identified HLA-C-restricted and well-studied HLA-B-restricted ones. A matching HLA type, together with CMV infection, was signaled by public TCR beta signatures.

Overall study results and limits: Cumulative public TCR beta family frequency identified CMV carriers with the relevant HLA.

This CDR3 region has 17 residues. V lost 5 bases, J lost 2 bases, and 14 bases stayed unmatched. Germline V CDR1 and CDR2: SGHKS, YYEKEE (reference sequence). From the reads, TCRdb called clonotypes with MiXCR, one entry per CDR3 protein. The table has roughly 920,000 distinct CDR3 sequences, less than 35% seen once. This TCR derives from a human donor in good health (CMV status not recorded). Some clones in this sample may be carry-over from other donors' samples. The material was cultured CD8+ T cells from PBMCs, obtained from culture after CMV antigen stimulation. The rearrangement links TRBV5-5 to TRBJ1-1; 8 bases align to TRBD1. CDR3 coding DNA: TGTGCCAGCAGTTCCGCAATCCGGGACAGGCTTAACACTGAAGCTTTCTTT. Translated: CASSSAIRDRLNTEAFF.